These 2 T cell receptor beta chains were all obtained from the same sample, sequenced in a study of human T cells and chemical hapten exposure. MiXCR was run by TCRdb on the RACE reads, yielding one entry per CDR3 protein. The sample yields 65,000 to 95,000 distinct CDR3 sequences, 8.5% to 9.5% seen once. Time point defined: healthy volunteer bleed at 6 weeks. Before extraction, the whole blood was not fractionated, and total RNA was taken from it. The sequenced material came from whole blood. Every receptor here comes from a female donor in good health. Some clones in this sample may be carry-over from other donors' samples.

This clonotype was found many times. The rearrangement joins TRBV20-1 to TRBJ2-5, with D tentatively TRBD1 or TRBD2 (5 bases each). The CDR3 is 14 residues long. Germline V CDR1 and CDR2: DFQATT, SNEGSKA (reference sequence). The ends were cut back, 0 bases at V and 6 bases at J, with 14 bases in the middle. CDR3 sequence reads: CSARDPEGWKTQYF. CDR3 nucleotide sequence: TGCAGTGCTAGAGATCCAGAGGGGTGGAAGACCCAGTACTTC.

The chain recombines TRBV7-8 with TRBJ2-5; D gene unclear. There are 13 residues in the CDR3. V was clipped by 2 bases and J by 4 bases, with 8 bases between them. Germline V CDR1 and CDR2: SGHVS, FQNEAQ. Here the CDR3 DNA reads TGTGCCAGCAGCTTATTTGCGACAGAGACCCAGTACTTC. Amino acids: CASSLFATETQYF. Full variable domain (rest looked up from reference TRBV7-8 and TRBJ2-5): GAGVSQSPRYKVAKRGQDVALRCDPISGHVSLFWYQQALGQGPEFLTYFQNEAQLDKSGLPSDRFFAERPEGSVSTLKIQRTQQEDSAVYLCASSLFATETQYFGPGTRLLVL.